One and the same sample provided the 21 T cell receptor beta chains below, sequenced in a study of tumor and adjacent non-tumor tissue in lung cancer (dated 2018 in TCRdb). RNA was isolated from bulk unsorted tissue, and RNA quality was assessed with a NanoDrop ND-1000 and an Agilent 2100. The library was produced with multiplex PCR. Sequencing instrument: Illumina HiSeq 2500. TCRbeta libraries were constructed through three rounds of nested PCR with primers (Table S4) according to protocols modified from ARM-PCR. TCRdb ran its own pipeline on the public reads, namely fastp trimming at Q25 and MiXCR clone calling, and kept in-frame beta chains. Here each entry gathers all rows of one CDR3 protein and keeps the most common genes and DNA. For this sample there are about 110,000 distinct CDR3 sequences; approximately 87% appear just once. Approximately 22% of the sample rests with the top ten. Material: lung tumor tissue. The receptor source for this set is a man between 70 and 80 years old with non-small cell lung cancer.

A note on this clonotype: A much bigger clone sits one base away, suggesting this may be a read error. The genes are TRBV11-2 and TRBJ2-7, with 9 bases identical to TRBD2. This CDR3 spans 13 amino acids. Germline CDR1 reads SGHAT; CDR2 reads FQNNGV. V lost 8 bases to trimming and J lost 8 bases; unmatched junction nucleotides: 10. CDR3 nucleotide sequence: TGTGCCAGCGCCTTGCTAGCGGGAAACAAGCAGTACTTC. This sequence encodes CASALLAGNKQYF.

Remarks on this clonotype: A much bigger clone sits one base away, suggesting this may be a read error. This chain links TRBV2 with TRBJ2-4; 15 bases are shared with TRBD2. This CDR3 spans 17 amino acids. The germline gives CDR1 SNHLY, CDR2 FYNNEI. The CDR3 reads CASCEGTSGRRSDIQYF. CDR3 coding DNA: TGTGCCAGCTGTGAAGGGACTAGCGGGAGGAGGTCGGACATTCAGTACTTC.

As concerns this clonotype: Germline is not matched at one junction end, which may reflect a read error. The chain recombines TRBV12-3 or TRBV12-4 with TRBJ2-7, with D perhaps TRBD1 (6 bases). CDR3 length: 14 amino acids. CDR3 in DNA: TGTGCCAGCAGTCTAGGGACATTTGGGTACGACCAGTACTTC. Its protein product is CASSLGTFGYDQYF.

With regard to this clonotype: At one end, the junction sequence differs from germline, possibly due to a read error. V gene TRBV11-2 combines with J gene TRBJ2-1, with 9 nucleotides matching TRBD1. This CDR3 has 18 amino acids. CDR1 is SGHAT and CDR2 is FQNNGV in the germline V gene. The CDR3 here is CASSLHGRDRASYNEQFF. The DNA of the CDR3 is TGCGCCAGCAGCTTACATGGGCGGGACAGGGCCTCCTACAATGAGCAGTTCTTC.

Details on this clonotype: Compared with germline, one end of the junction differs, possibly owing to a read error. The gene calls are TRBV4-3 and TRBJ2-1; 8 bases are shared with TRBD2. The CDR3 totals 17 residues. Germline V gene data show CDR1 as LGHNA and CDR2 as YSLEER. CDR3 in DNA: TGCTCCAGCAGCCAAGACCCAGCGGGAGCTGAATACATTGAGCAGTTTTTC. Its translation: CSSSQDPAGAEYIEQFF.

Points on this clonotype: An end of the junction does not agree with germline; a read error may underlie this. The chain uses TRBV10-3 and TRBJ2-5; D is possibly TRBD2 (6 bases). Germline values: CDR1 ENHRY, CDR2 SYGVKD. CDR3 size: 14 residues. The CDR3 loop reads CAISYSGTQETQYF. CDR3 nucleotides: TGTGCCATCAGTTACTCCGGGACTCAAGAGACTCAGTACTTC.

As for this clonotype: The junction and the germline gene differ at one end; a read error may be behind it. The chain links TRBV11-2 to TRBJ2-2, with a tentative D call TRBD2 (6 bases). The CDR3 length is 15 residues. Germline CDR1 reads SGHAT; CDR2 reads FQNNGV. The CDR3 region has the DNA TGCGCCAGCAGCCCCCTAGCGTGGGGGACCGAGGAGCTGTTTTTT. Translating gives CASSPLAWGTEELFF.

This sequence joins TRBV20-1 and TRBJ2-7, with 7 bases that match TRBD1. Germline trimming cut 2 bases from V and 2 bases from J; bases unmatched to any gene: 9. The germline V gene encodes CDR1 DFQATT and CDR2 SNEGSKA (reference sequence). The length of the CDR3 is 15 residues. Here the CDR3 DNA reads TGCAGTGCTAGATCCGCCGGGACAGTGACCTACGAGCAGTACTTC. Protein sequence: CSARSAGTVTYEQYF.

This clonotype was recorded many times. V and J are TRBV10-3 and TRBJ1-1, with a weak D call TRBD1 (5 bases). The CDR3 consists of 13 residues. V gave up 1 base and J gave up 5 bases, with 8 bases separating them. CDR1 is ENHRY and CDR2 is SYGVKD in the germline V gene. In nucleotides, the CDR3 is TGTGCCATCAGTGAGTACGGGGGGACTGAAGCTTTCTTT. Translation: CAISEYGGTEAFF.

J is TRBJ1-5 and V is TRBV28, with D possibly matching TRBD1 (6 bases). The CDR3 has 15 residues. Trimming cost V 5 bases and J 10 bases, with 21 bases left between them. Germline-derived CDR1 and CDR2 are MDHEN and SYDVKM. The CDR3 region is CASSHYDTGSHPQHF. For the CDR3, the DNA is TGTGCCAGCAGTCACTACGATACAGGGAGTCATCCCCAGCATTTT.

This clonotype came up a few times. The V call is TRBV11-2, the J call TRBJ2-1, with D unresolved. The CDR3 runs to 17 residues. Between the trimmed V and J ends, which lost 3 bases and 0 bases, there was a span of 15 bases. Germline values: CDR1 SGHAT, CDR2 FQNNGV. CDR3 protein: CASSFTPLRSSYNEQFF. The CDR3 coding sequence is TGTGCCAGCAGCTTTACCCCACTGAGGAGCTCCTACAATGAGCAGTTCTTC.

About this clonotype: A junction boundary mismatches the germline segment, possibly from a read error. V is TRBV6-1 and J is TRBJ2-2; 7 bases match TRBD1. Germline CDR1 MNHNS, CDR2 SASEGT. The CDR3 contains 15 residues. CDR3 nucleotides: TGTGCCAGCGTTACCAGGGGGATCTTGTCTGAGGAGCTATTTTTT. Its translation is CASVTRGILSEELFF.

Worth noting for this clonotype: An end of the junction does not agree with germline; a read error may underlie this. The chain carries TRBV6-2 or TRBV6-3 and TRBJ2-6; TRBD2 matches at 9 bases. The germline V gene has CDR1 MNHEY and CDR2 SVGEGT. The CDR3 totals 16 residues. Here the CDR3 DNA reads TGTGCCGCCGGCCTAGCGGGACCAGCTGGGGGCAACGTCCTGACTTTC. It is translated as CAAGLAGPAGGNVLTF.

Regarding this clonotype: One end of the junction fails to match germline, which may point to a read error. CDR3 in DNA: TGTGCCAGTAGCCCTGTGATAGGTTCGAACTCTGAAGATTTCTTT. This encodes CASSPVIGSNSEDFF. The chain carries TRBV13 and TRBJ1-1; D gene uncertain. CDR1 and CDR2 from the germline V gene are PRHDT and FYEKMQ (reference sequence). CDR3 length equals 15 residues.

In its sample, this clonotype was seen once. A junction boundary mismatches the germline segment, possibly from a read error. J is TRBJ1-6 and V is TRBV5-6; D remains unclear. This CDR3 is 16 amino acids long. The germline V gene has CDR1 SGHDT and CDR2 YYEEEE. The CDR3 DNA reads as TGTGCCGGCAGCAGCCTAGGAGGCTTGGATAATTCACCCCTCCACTTT. Protein sequence: CAGSSLGGLDNSPLHF.

The chain combines TRBV30 with TRBJ1-4, with 10 bases identical to TRBD1. There are 16 residues in the CDR3. Germline assignment: CDR1 GTSNPN and CDR2 SVGIG (reference sequence). V was pared by 3 bases and J by 7 bases, with 11 bases of the junction left unmatched. This CDR3 is CAWSAVTGGASEKLFF. The CDR3 coding sequence is TGTGCCTGGAGCGCCGTGACAGGGGGCGCGAGTGAAAAACTGTTTTTT.

Comment on this clonotype: The conserved phenylalanine or tryptophan normally closing the CDR3 is absent here, so this likely arose from a read error. This chain links TRBV5-1 with TRBJ2-7; 9 bases map to TRBD1. The V gene end was trimmed by 0 bases and the J gene end by 4 bases; junction bases not matched to a gene: 5. This CDR3 has 15 amino acids. CDR1 is SGHRS, CDR2 YFSETQ, per germline. The CDR3 region has the DNA TGCGCCAGCAGCTTGGATACAGGGGGCCGATACGAGCAGTACCTC. This codes for CASSLDTGGRYEQYL.

Comment on this clonotype: This likely comes from a read error, as the CDR3 has no conserved phenylalanine or tryptophan at its end. The chain carries TRBV5-4 and TRBJ2-7; TRBD1 matches at 10 bases. Germline V gives CDR1 SGHNT, CDR2 YYREEE (reference sequence). The CDR3 runs 15 residues. The V gene end was trimmed by 4 bases and the J gene end by 6 bases; junction bases not matched to a gene: 10. CDR3 in amino acids: CASSMGWDRGGEQYL. CDR3 sequence (DNA): TGTGCCAGCAGCATGGGTTGGGACAGGGGAGGCGAGCAGTACTTA.

The rearrangement joins TRBV29-1 to TRBJ1-2; the D gene is possibly TRBD1 (6 bases). The germline CDR1 and CDR2 sequences are SQVTM and ANQGSEA. The length of the CDR3 is 13 residues. The CDR3 spells CRIRREGGYGYTF. CDR3 nucleotides: TGCAGGATCCGAAGGGAGGGGGGTTATGGCTACACCTTC.

Comments on this clonotype: The junction departs from the called germline gene at one end, perhaps through a read error. The chain has TRBV12-3 or TRBV12-4 and TRBJ1-3; D gene uncertain. This CDR3 region has 16 residues. CDR3 region: CVSSSSLPHSGNTIYF. DNA of the CDR3: TGTGTCAGCAGTTCCTCTCTCCCCCACTCTGGAAACACCATATATTTT.

Concerning this clonotype itself: One end of the junction does not line up with germline, which may come from a read error. V and J are TRBV11-1 and TRBJ1-2, with D hard to call. There are 12 residues in the CDR3. The germline V gene encodes CDR1 SGHAT and CDR2 FQDESV (reference sequence). CDR3 DNA: TGTGCCAGCAGCTTATACAGCTATGGCCACATCTTC. This translates into CASSLYSYGHIF.